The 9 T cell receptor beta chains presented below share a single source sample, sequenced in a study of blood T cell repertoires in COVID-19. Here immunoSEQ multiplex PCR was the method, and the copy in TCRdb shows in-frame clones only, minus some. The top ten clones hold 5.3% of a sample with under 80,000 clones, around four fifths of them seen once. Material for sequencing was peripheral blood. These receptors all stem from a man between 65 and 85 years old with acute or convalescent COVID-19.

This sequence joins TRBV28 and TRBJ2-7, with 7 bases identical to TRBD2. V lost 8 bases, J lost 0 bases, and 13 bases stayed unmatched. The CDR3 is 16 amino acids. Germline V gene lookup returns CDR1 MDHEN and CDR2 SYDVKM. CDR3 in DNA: TGTGCCAGCGGGGACGTGTCTAGCGGCCACTCCTACGAGCAGTACTTC. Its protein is CASGDVSSGHSYEQYF.

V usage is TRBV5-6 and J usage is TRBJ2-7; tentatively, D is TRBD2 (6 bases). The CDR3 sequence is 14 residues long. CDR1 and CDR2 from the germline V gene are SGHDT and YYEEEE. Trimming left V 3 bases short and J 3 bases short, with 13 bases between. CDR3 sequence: CASSSGLNLYEQYF. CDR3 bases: TGTGCCAGCAGCTCGGGACTTAATCTCTACGAGCAGTACTTC.

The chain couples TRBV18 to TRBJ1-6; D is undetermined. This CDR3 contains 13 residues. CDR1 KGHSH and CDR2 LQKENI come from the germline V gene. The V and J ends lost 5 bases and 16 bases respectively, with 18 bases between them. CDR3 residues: CASSSTLSPELHF. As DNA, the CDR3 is TGTGCCAGCTCATCCACCCTTTCACCAGAACTCCACTTT.

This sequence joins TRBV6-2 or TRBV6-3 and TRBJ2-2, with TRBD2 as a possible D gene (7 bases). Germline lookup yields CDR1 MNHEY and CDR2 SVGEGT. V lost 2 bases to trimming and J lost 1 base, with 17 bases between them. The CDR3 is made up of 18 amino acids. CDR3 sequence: CASSYLLGRGGNTGELFF. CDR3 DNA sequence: TGTGCCAGCAGTTACCTTCTGGGAAGGGGGGGGAACACCGGGGAGCTGTTTTTT.

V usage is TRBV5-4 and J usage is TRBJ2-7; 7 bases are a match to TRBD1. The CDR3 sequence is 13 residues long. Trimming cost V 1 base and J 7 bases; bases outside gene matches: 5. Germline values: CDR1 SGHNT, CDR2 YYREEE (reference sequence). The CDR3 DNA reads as TGTGCCAGCAGCTTGACAGGGGCGCAAGAGCAGTACTTC. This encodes CASSLTGAQEQYF.

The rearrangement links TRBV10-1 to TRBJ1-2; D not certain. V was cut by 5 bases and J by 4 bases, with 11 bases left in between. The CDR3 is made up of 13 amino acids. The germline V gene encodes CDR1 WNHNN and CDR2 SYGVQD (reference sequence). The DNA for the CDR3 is TGCGCCAGCAGTCCGCTTCCAGGCTATGGCTACACCTTC. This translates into CASSPLPGYGYTF.

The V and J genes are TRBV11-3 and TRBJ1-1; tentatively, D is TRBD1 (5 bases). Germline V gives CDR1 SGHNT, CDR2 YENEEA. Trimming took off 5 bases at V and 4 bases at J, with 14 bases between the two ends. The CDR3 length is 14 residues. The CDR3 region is CASSAGIGSTEAFF. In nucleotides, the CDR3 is TGTGCCAGCAGCGCAGGGATAGGGTCCACTGAAGCTTTCTTT.

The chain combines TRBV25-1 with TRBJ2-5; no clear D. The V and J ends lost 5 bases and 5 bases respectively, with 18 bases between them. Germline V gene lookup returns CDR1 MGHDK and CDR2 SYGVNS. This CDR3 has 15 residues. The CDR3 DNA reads TGTGCCAGCAGTCCTTCCGCAGGTACCAAGGAGACCCAGTACTTC. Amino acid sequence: CASSPSAGTKETQYF.

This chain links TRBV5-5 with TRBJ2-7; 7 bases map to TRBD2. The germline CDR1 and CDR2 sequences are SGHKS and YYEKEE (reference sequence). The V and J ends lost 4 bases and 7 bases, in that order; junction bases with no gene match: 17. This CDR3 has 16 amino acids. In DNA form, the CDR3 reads TGTGCCAGCAGCCTCTCGGGGGGAGCTAGGGAATTGGAGCAGTACTTC. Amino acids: CASSLSGGARELEQYF. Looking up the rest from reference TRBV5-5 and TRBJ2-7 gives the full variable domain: DAGVTQSPTHLIKTRGQQVTLRCSPISGHKSVSWYQQVLGQGPQFIFQYYEKEERGRGNFPDRFSARQFPNYSSELNVNALLLGDSALYLCASSLSGGARELEQYFGPGTRLTVT.